This T cell receptor (beta chain) was sequenced for a study of CD8+ T cells in alopecia areata. General study findings and limits: With tofacitinib ongoing, many expanded lesional clones persisted in both scalp and blood. Scalp sample sequencing also detects resident alphabeta T cells of normal skin. Higher clonality and more expanded CD8+ clones appeared in lesional than normal scalp.

Treatment given: oral pan-JAK inhibitor, 5-10 mg twice daily. Obtained from alopecia areata patients were lesional scalp punch biopsies along with peripheral blood. Germline CDR1 MGHDK, CDR2 SYGVNS. Deletions cut 0 bases from V and 9 bases from J, with 14 bases between. This CDR3 has 14 amino acids. Remarks on this clone: The antigen remains unidentified.

cDNA prepared by RNA extraction and subsequent reverse transcription served as the template for sequencing. The method was immunoSEQ multiplex PCR; TCRdb's version includes in-frame clones alone and lacks a portion of them. The sample carries about 270,000 clones, about 62% recorded once. This TCR came from a human donor with alopecia areata. The sample was CD4+ T cells sorted from blood, taken at week 52, from a patient treated with tofacitinib. This chain links TRBV25-1 with TRBJ2-5; tentatively, D is TRBD1 or TRBD2 (5 bases each). CDR3 sequence reads: CASSEYGIRGPQYF. CDR3 DNA sequence: TGTGCCAGCAGTGAATACGGAATAAGGGGACCCCAGTACTTC.